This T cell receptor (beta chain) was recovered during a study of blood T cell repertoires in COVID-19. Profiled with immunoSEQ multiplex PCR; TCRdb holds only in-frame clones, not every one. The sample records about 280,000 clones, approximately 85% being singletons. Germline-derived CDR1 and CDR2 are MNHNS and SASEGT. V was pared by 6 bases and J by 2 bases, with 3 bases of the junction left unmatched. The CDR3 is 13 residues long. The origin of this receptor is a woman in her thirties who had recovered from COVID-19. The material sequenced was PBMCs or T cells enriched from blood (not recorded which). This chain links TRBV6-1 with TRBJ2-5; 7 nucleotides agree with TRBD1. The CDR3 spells CASSRDRQETQYF. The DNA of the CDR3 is TGTGCCAGCAGCCGGGACAGACAAGAGACCCAGTACTTC.